The 18 T cell receptor beta chains reported below all come from one sample, sequenced in a study of siplizumab effects on memory and regulatory T cells. Profiling relied on immunoSEQ multiplex PCR, and the TCRdb table lists in-frame clones only, not all of them. In the table there are fewer than 80,000 clones, just over 90% of which are singletons. The sequenced material came from CD8+ T cells sorted from blood. The receptors shown here come from a human donor in good health.

The gene calls are TRBV29-1 and TRBJ1-4, with 8 bases that match TRBD1. Germline CDR1 reads SQVTM; CDR2 reads ANQGSEA. V lost 3 bases to trimming and J lost 5 bases; unmatched junction nucleotides: 2. The CDR3 length is 13 residues. CDR3 in DNA: TGCAGCGTTGAGGACAGGGTAAATGAAAAACTGTTTTTT. Translating gives CSVEDRVNEKLFF.

V usage is TRBV6-1 and J usage is TRBJ1-5; 7 nucleotides agree with TRBD1. This CDR3 has 14 amino acids. V trimming: 8 bases; J trimming: 6 bases; junction bases outside the gene matches: 10. Germline values: CDR1 MNHNS, CDR2 SASEGT. The CDR3 DNA sequence: TGTGCCAGCTCCAGGGGGGGACTTTTTCAGCCCCAGCATTTT. The encoded protein is CASSRGGLFQPQHF.

V is TRBV2 and J is TRBJ2-3; 10 bases are shared with TRBD2. V trimming: 3 bases; J trimming: 4 bases; junction bases outside the gene matches: 1. The germline CDR1 and CDR2 sequences are SNHLY and FYNNEI. This CDR3 has 14 amino acids. CDR3 region: CASSDLAGADTQYF. CDR3 DNA: TGTGCCAGCAGTGACCTAGCGGGGGCAGATACGCAGTATTTT.

The V and J genes are TRBV2 and TRBJ2-1; no definite D call. The CDR3 has 13 amino acids. Trimming removed 8 bases at V and 4 bases at J, with 12 bases between. Germline V gene sequence: CDR1 SNHLY, CDR2 FYNNEI. The CDR3 here is CASLGSDYNEQFF. The CDR3 coding sequence is TGTGCCAGCCTCGGGTCGGATTACAATGAGCAGTTCTTC.

This chain connects TRBV10-1 to TRBJ1-2; D uncertain. CDR1 is WNHNN, CDR2 SYGVQD, per germline (reference sequence). Trimming left V 7 bases short and J 4 bases short, with 10 bases between. The CDR3 is made up of 12 amino acids. The CDR3 region is CASIDGVYGYTF. For the CDR3, the DNA is TGCGCCAGCATCGACGGGGTCTATGGCTACACCTTC.

This clone was picked up one time. V and J are TRBV12-5 and TRBJ1-1, with D maybe TRBD1 (5 bases). The germline V and J ends were trimmed by 7 bases and 5 bases, with 26 bases remaining between them. Per the germline V gene, CDR1 is LGHNT and CDR2 is FRNRAP. This CDR3 has 17 residues. The CDR3 loop reads CASAFGGEGLRITEAFF. CDR3 DNA sequence: TGTGCTAGTGCCTTCGGGGGGGAGGGCCTTAGAATAACTGAAGCTTTCTTT.

Here the CDR3 DNA reads TGTGCCAGCAGTCCAGGGGGGGCAGATACGCAGTATTTT. It codes for CASSPGGADTQYF. V gene TRBV6-1 combines with J gene TRBJ2-3, with D tentatively TRBD1 or TRBD2 (7 bases each). The CDR3 extends over 13 amino acids. Trimming left V 5 bases short and J 4 bases short, with 10 bases between. Germline V gives CDR1 MNHNS, CDR2 SASEGT.

The chain has TRBV9 and TRBJ1-2; D call uncertain. V was trimmed by 0 bases and J by 2 bases, leaving 11 bases between them. Germline assignment: CDR1 SGDLS and CDR2 YYNGEE. This CDR3 has 15 amino acids. The CDR3 DNA follows: TGTGCCAGCAGCGTAGAAGAGTCTCCGAACTATGGCTACACCTTC. This gives the protein CASSVEESPNYGYTF.

The genes are TRBV27 and TRBJ1-1; the match to TRBD1 covers 7 bases. The CDR3 has 13 residues. The V segment lost 8 bases and the J segment 4 bases; nucleotides outside the gene matches: 7. Germline V gene sequence: CDR1 MNHEY, CDR2 SMNVEV (reference sequence). The chain's CDR3 is CASALQGGTEAFF. In DNA, the CDR3 is TGTGCCAGCGCGCTGCAGGGGGGCACTGAAGCTTTCTTT.

CDR3 amino acids: CASRLGANEQFF. As DNA, the CDR3 is TGTGCCAGTAGACTGGGGGCCAATGAGCAGTTCTTC. The chain combines TRBV27 with TRBJ2-1; D is possibly TRBD1 (6 bases). Germline values: CDR1 MNHEY, CDR2 SMNVEV (reference sequence). V gave up 9 bases and J gave up 6 bases, with 12 bases separating them. The CDR3 consists of 12 residues.

The chain uses TRBV7-3 and TRBJ2-1; 10 nucleotides match TRBD2. V was clipped by 5 bases and J by 3 bases; unmatched bases: 4. Germline values: CDR1 SGHTA, CDR2 FQGTGA. The length of the CDR3 is 15 residues. The CDR3 region is CASSPGTSDYNEQFF. DNA of the CDR3: TGTGCCAGCAGCCCCGGGACTAGCGACTACAATGAGCAGTTCTTC. The variable domain in full, completed from reference TRBV7-3 and TRBJ2-1, reads GAGVSQTPSNKVTEKGKYVELRCDPISGHTALYWYRQSLGQGPEFLIYFQGTGAADDSGLPNDRFFAVRPEGSVSTLKIQRTERGDSAVYLCASSPGTSDYNEQFFGPGTRLTVL.

This sequence joins TRBV11-1 and TRBJ2-7; 9 positions match TRBD1. Germline assignment: CDR1 SGHAT and CDR2 FQDESV (reference sequence). V gave up 1 base and J gave up 2 bases; unmatched junction bases: 0. The CDR3 loop spans 14 amino acids. DNA for the CDR3: TGTGCCAGCAGCTTAGACAGGGGGCCCTACGAGCAGTACTTC. Protein product: CASSLDRGPYEQYF.

This clone showed up just once. The chain links TRBV7-9 to TRBJ2-1; D gene unclear. The V and J ends lost 6 bases and 4 bases respectively, with 7 bases between them. CDR1 SEHNR and CDR2 FQNEAQ come from the germline V gene (reference sequence). The CDR3 extends over 12 amino acids. DNA of the CDR3: TGTGCCAGCAGTTCTCAGTACAATGAGCAGTTCTTC. Translated: CASSSQYNEQFF. Looking up the rest from reference TRBV7-9 and TRBJ2-1 gives the full variable domain: DTGVSQNPRHKITKRGQNVTFRCDPISEHNRLYWYRQTLGQGPEFLTYFQNEAQLEKSRLLSDRFSAERPKGSFSTLEIQRTEQGDSAMYLCASSSQYNEQFFGPGTRLTVL.

The CDR3 bases are TGTGCCAGCAGCTTAGCTCACCCCTACGAGCAGTACTTC. It encodes CASSLAHPYEQYF. The chain couples TRBV7-9 to TRBJ2-7, with D uncertain. Germline V CDR1 and CDR2: SEHNR, FQNEAQ (reference sequence). The CDR3 sequence is 13 residues long. V shed 0 bases and J shed 2 bases, with 5 bases lying between them.

V and J are TRBV4-3 and TRBJ1-1; D perhaps matches TRBD1 (5 bases). The CDR3 length is 13 residues. The germline CDR1 and CDR2 sequences are LGHNA and YSLEER. V lost 1 base, J lost 6 bases, and 9 bases lay in between. CDR3 nucleotide sequence: TGCGCCAGCAGCCAAGCCGGAGGGGCTGAAGCTTTCTTT. Protein product: CASSQAGGAEAFF.

This chain uses TRBV21-1 with TRBJ1-4; the table's TRBD1 call for D was not verified on the DNA. TRBV21-1 corresponds to a pseudogene. The CDR3 consists of 15 residues. The CDR3 loop is CASSKQQGANEKLFF. DNA for the CDR3: TGTGCCAGCAGCAAACAACAGGGGGCTAATGAAAAACTGTTTTTT.

The gene calls are TRBV19 and TRBJ2-7; unclear D gene. The CDR3 extends over 11 amino acids. V lost 4 bases to trimming and J lost 4 bases, with 5 bases between them. Per the germline V gene, CDR1 is LNHDA and CDR2 is SQIVND (reference sequence). The CDR3: CASSSGYEQYF. The CDR3 coding sequence is TGTGCCAGTAGTAGTGGGTACGAGCAGTACTTC.

The V call is TRBV7-6, the J call TRBJ2-7; TRBD1 is a possible D gene (6 bases). The germline V gene has CDR1 SGHVS and CDR2 FNYEAQ. This CDR3 comprises 13 residues. V shed 4 bases and J shed 5 bases, with 12 bases lying between them. CDR3: CASSYTGSHEQYF. CDR3 DNA: TGTGCCAGCAGCTATACAGGGTCTCACGAGCAGTACTTC.